The source of this TCR beta chain is a study of cytomegalovirus exposure and HLA in healthy donors. General study findings and limits: Analysis was carried out at a later point, and it linked a missense DCLRE1C variant to TCR beta V- and J-gene trimming.

The primer mix had 60 Vbeta and 13 Jbeta primers. Only in-frame clones appear in the TCRdb table, and some are missing; sequencing was by immunoSEQ multiplex PCR. The table shows about 160,000 clones, with roughly 80% occurring only once. This clone was counted a few times. Its target is unknown. The V gene end was trimmed by 5 bases and the J gene end by 7 bases; junction bases not matched to a gene: 14. The CDR3 is 17 amino acids. CDR1 MNHEY and CDR2 SMNVEV come from the germline V gene (reference sequence). It was healthy bone marrow donors who served as donors. The receptor was derived from a woman in her twenties or thirties in good health and CMV-seronegative. The sample was PBMCs. V usage is TRBV27 and J usage is TRBJ2-7; TRBD2 agrees at 13 bases. This CDR3 reads CASSRLRTSGGLWEQYF. CDR3 DNA: TGTGCCAGCAGTCGTCTTAGGACTAGCGGGGGTTTATGGGAGCAGTACTTC.